Below are 27 T cell receptor beta chains sequenced from a single sample in a study of T cells in Graves' hyperthyroidism and ophthalmopathy (dated by TCRdb to the late 2010s). Libraries came from multiplex PCR. Sequenced using an Illumina HiSeq 2000. The TCR beta CDR3 regions were amplified from RNA transcripts. The TCR CDR3 was subjected to a first round of RT-PCR using the HTBI primer set and the Qiagen OneStep RT-PCR kit. The raw public reads went through TCRdb reprocessing: fastp at Q25, MiXCR clone calling, in-frame beta chains kept. Every entry covers one CDR3 protein and lists the most common genes and DNA from its rows. This sample is represented by around 350,000 distinct CDR3 sequences; 25% of them were singletons. The biggest ten clones account for more than 60% of the sample. The sample was blood. These receptors came from a man aged 45-60 years with Graves' hyperthyroidism.

This clonotype was seen many times. The chain joins TRBV2 to TRBJ2-1; D unclear. V lost 7 bases and J lost 8, with 12 bases in between. The CDR3 runs to 12 residues. CDR1 SNHLY and CDR2 FYNNEI come from the germline V gene. In DNA form, the CDR3 reads TGTGCCAGCAAGGTTGGTTACCATGAGCAGTTCTTC. The encoded protein is CASKVGYHEQFF.

The rearrangement uses TRBV9 and TRBJ2-3; 8 positions agree with TRBD1. In germline, CDR1 is SGDLS, CDR2 YYNGEE. The ends lost 4 bases at V and 2 bases at J; junction bases unmatched: 18. The CDR3 length is 19 residues. Here the CDR3 reads CASSSPGTGNTLYTDTQYF. In nucleotides, the CDR3 is TGTGCCAGCAGCTCTCCCGGGACAGGAAATACCCTCTACACAGATACGCAGTATTTT.

The V gene is TRBV3-1, the J gene TRBJ2-2; D is unresolved. Germline assignment: CDR1 LGHDT and CDR2 YNNKEL (reference sequence). Between the trimmed V and J ends, which lost 4 bases and 5 bases, there was a span of 11 bases. This CDR3 contains 14 residues. The CDR3: CASSRLVGTGELFF. In DNA, the CDR3 is TGTGCCAGCAGCCGCCTTGTAGGGACCGGGGAGCTGTTTTTT.

On this clonotype itself: At one of its ends the junction is not consistent with the germline gene, which may arise from a read error. The rearrangement links TRBV7-7 to TRBJ2-5, with a possible D match to TRBD2 (7 bases). CDR1 is SSHAT and CDR2 is FNYEAQ in the germline V gene (reference sequence). The CDR3 runs 17 residues. The CDR3 DNA is TGTGCTAGCAGCTTAGCGGGCGGGGGACATGGAGGCGAGACCCAGTACTTC. Translating gives CASSLAGGGHGGETQYF.

Turning to this clonotype: A read error is possible here, since a much larger clone lies one base away. The genes are TRBV28 and TRBJ2-2; 12 nucleotides align to TRBD2. The V gene end was trimmed by 8 bases and the J gene end by 5 bases; junction bases not matched to a gene: 6. Germline-derived CDR1 and CDR2 are MDHEN and SYDVKM. The CDR3 contains 15 residues. CDR3 protein: CASAITSGRTGELFF. In DNA form, the CDR3 reads TGTGCCAGCGCAATTACTAGCGGGAGGACCGGGGAGCTGTTTTTT.

The table lists this clonotype with many counts. An end of the junction does not agree with germline; a read error may underlie this. The chain employs TRBV2 and TRBJ1-6; possibly TRBD1 for D (6 bases). The CDR3 contains 14 residues. The germline gives CDR1 SNHLY, CDR2 FYNNEI. CDR3 DNA: TGTGCCAGCAATGAACAGGGTTACAATTCACCCCTCCACTTT. Its protein product is CASNEQGYNSPLHF. Full variable domain (remainder filled in from reference TRBV2 and TRBJ1-6): EPEVTQTPSHQVTQMGQEVILRCVPISNHLYFYWYRQILGQKVEFLVSFYNNEISEKSEIFDDQFSVERPDGSNFTLKIRSTKLEDSAMYFCASNEQGYNSPLHFGNGTRLTVT.

In its sample, this clonotype was seen many times. This rearrangement joins TRBV3-1 to TRBJ2-1; D uncertain. The CDR3 has 13 residues. Trimming removed 2 bases from V and 8 bases from J, with 10 bases in between. Germline V gives CDR1 LGHDT, CDR2 YNNKEL (reference sequence). The CDR3 loop is CASSQILGDEQFF. The CDR3, as DNA: TGTGCCAGCAGCCAAATCTTGGGTGATGAGCAGTTCTTC.

This chain connects TRBV20-1 to TRBJ2-1; TRBD2 aligns across 9 bases. From germline, CDR1 is DFQATT and CDR2 SNEGSKA (reference sequence). This CDR3 is 15 amino acids long. V was clipped by 6 bases and J by 4 bases; unmatched bases: 10. CDR3 DNA: TGCAGTGCGGCAGGGCCTAGCGGGAAATACAATGAGCAGTTCTTC. This gives the protein CSAAGPSGKYNEQFF.

V usage is TRBV7-9 and J usage is TRBJ2-3; the match to TRBD2 covers 9 bases. V lost 4 bases to trimming and J lost 4 bases; unmatched junction nucleotides: 6. This CDR3 has 15 amino acids. Looked up from germline, CDR1 is SEHNR and CDR2 is FQNEAQ (reference sequence). The CDR3 is CASSSPQREADTQYF. DNA of the CDR3: TGTGCCAGCAGCTCCCCCCAGCGGGAGGCAGATACGCAGTATTTT. Full variable domain (outside the CDR3, taken from reference TRBV7-9 and TRBJ2-3): DTGVSQNPRHKITKRGQNVTFRCDPISEHNRLYWYRQTLGQGPEFLTYFQNEAQLEKSRLLSDRFSAERPKGSFSTLEIQRTEQGDSAMYLCASSSPQREADTQYFGPGTRLTVL.

Comment on this clonotype: A much larger clonotype is one base distant, so this may be a read error. The genes are TRBV11-2 and TRBJ2-1; D possibly corresponds to TRBD1 (6 bases). Per the germline V gene, CDR1 is SGHAT and CDR2 is FQNNGV. CDR3 length: 12 amino acids. DNA for the CDR3: TGTGCCAGCAGCTCTACAGGGTATGAGCGGTTCTTC. As protein: CASSSTGYERFF.

The chain links TRBV4-1 to TRBJ2-5; TRBD2 might be the D (5 bases). Trimming took off 0 bases at V and 5 bases at J, with 16 bases between the two ends. The CDR3 contains 16 residues. CDR1 and CDR2 (germline): MGHRA, YSYEKL. The CDR3 reads CASSQEGMDRGETQYF. The CDR3 coding sequence is TGCGCCAGCAGCCAAGAGGGGATGGACCGAGGGGAGACCCAGTACTTC.

Points on this clonotype: A single base separates this from a much larger clone, so it may be a read error. The rearrangement uses TRBV2 and TRBJ1-2; D possibly corresponds to TRBD1 (5 bases). CDR1 is SNHLY and CDR2 is FYNNEI in the germline V gene. The length of the CDR3 is 15 residues. CDR3 coding DNA: TGTGCCAGCAGCGCGTCGCGGGGCTCTAACTATGGCTGCACCTTC. This encodes CASSASRGSNYGCTF.

The V call is TRBV7-2, the J call TRBJ2-7; 10 nucleotides match TRBD2. J gave up 2 bases and V 5 bases, and 6 bases lay outside the gene matches. CDR1 SGHTA and CDR2 FQGNSA come from the germline V gene. This CDR3 has 15 residues. The CDR3 DNA is TGTGCCAGCAGCCTAGGACTAGCGGATACCTACGAGCAGTACTTC. Residues: CASSLGLADTYEQYF.

This clonotype showed up just a few times. This chain's CDR3 is CATSRYVSESDTQYF. CDR3 coding DNA: TGTGCCACCAGCAGATATGTGTCAGAGTCAGATACGCAGTATTTT. J is TRBJ2-3 and V is TRBV15; D not resolved. Germline CDR1 and CDR2: LNHNV and YYDKDF (reference sequence). V lost 2 bases and J 4 bases, leaving 13 bases between the germline ends. CDR3 length equals 15 residues. Full variable domain (rest looked up from reference TRBV15 and TRBJ2-3): DAMVIQNPRYQVTQFGKPVTLSCSQTLNHNVMYWYQQKSSQAPKLLFHYYDKDFNNEADTPDNFQSRRPNTSFCFLDIRSPGLGDTAMYLCATSRYVSESDTQYFGPGTRLTVL.

The table lists this clonotype with a few counts. V usage is TRBV5-1 and J usage is TRBJ2-5, with D possibly TRBD1 on 6 matching bases. The germline gives CDR1 SGHRS, CDR2 YFSETQ. CDR3 size: 14 residues. The ends were cut back, 4 bases at V and 4 bases at J, with 14 bases in the middle. The CDR3 DNA sequence: TGCGCCAGCAGCCGCCCAGGGGCCGGAGAGACCCAGTACTTC. Its protein product is CASSRPGAGETQYF. The whole variable domain, remainder taken from reference TRBV5-1 and TRBJ2-5, is KAGVTQTPRYLIKTRGQQVTLSCSPISGHRSVSWYQQTPGQGLQFLFEYFSETQRNKGNFPGRFSGRQFSNSRSEMNVSTLELGDSALYLCASSRPGAGETQYFGPGTRLLVL.

A single count supports this clonotype. Compared with germline, one end of the junction differs, possibly owing to a read error. The chain couples TRBV27 to TRBJ1-2, with D perhaps matching TRBD1 (5 bases). The germline V gene has CDR1 MNHEY and CDR2 SMNVEV (reference sequence). CDR3 length equals 13 residues. CDR3 nucleotides: TGCGCCAGCAGTCCCAGGGCTAACTATGGCTACACCTTC. This gives the protein CASSPRANYGYTF.

This chain connects TRBV19 to TRBJ2-3; TRBD1 is a possible D gene (6 bases). The CDR3 loop spans 16 amino acids. V dropped 6 bases and J dropped 2 bases, with 18 bases sitting between them. Germline assignment: CDR1 LNHDA and CDR2 SQIVND (reference sequence). The CDR3: CASSLLRGTLTDTQYF. The CDR3 nucleotides are TGTGCCAGTAGCCTACTCAGGGGAACTCTCACAGATACGCAGTATTTT.

The gene calls are TRBV3-1 and TRBJ2-1; TRBD2 aligns across 8 bases. The V gene end was trimmed by 0 bases and the J gene end by 8 bases; junction bases not matched to a gene: 9. Germline CDR1 is LGHDT and CDR2 is YNNKEL (reference sequence). The CDR3 runs 16 residues. This CDR3 reads CASSQDNPGGPDEQFF. The DNA of the CDR3 is TGTGCCAGCAGCCAAGATAACCCGGGAGGGCCAGATGAGCAGTTCTTC.

The sample holds one count of this clonotype. The chain carries TRBV25-1 and TRBJ1-1; 7 bases agree with TRBD1. The CDR3 sequence is 13 residues long. Per germline, CDR1 MGHDK and CDR2 SYGVNS. V gave up 6 bases and J gave up 9 bases; unmatched junction bases: 10. The DNA for the CDR3 is TGTGCCAGCAGAGAAACTAGGGACAGCCAAGCTTTCTTT. This translates into CASRETRDSQAFF.

The V call is TRBV10-2, the J call TRBJ2-3, with 8 bases that match TRBD2. Germline assignment: CDR1 WSHSY and CDR2 SAAADI. This CDR3 spans 15 amino acids. Trimming cost V 5 bases and J 1 base; bases outside gene matches: 5. The CDR3 protein is CASSPLTSGTDTQYF. The CDR3 nucleotides are TGCGCCAGCAGTCCTTTGACTAGCGGCACAGATACGCAGTATTTT.

The chain is built from TRBV30 and TRBJ1-2; 7 bases map to TRBD1. This CDR3 is 13 amino acids long. Germline CDR1 is GTSNPN and CDR2 is SVGIG (reference sequence). V gave up 3 bases and J gave up 8 bases; unmatched junction bases: 9. The CDR3 protein is CAWRDAGGGGYTF. In DNA form, the CDR3 reads TGTGCCTGGAGGGACGCAGGGGGTGGGGGCTACACCTTC.

This clonotype has more than one count but fewer than ten. The chain joins TRBV12-3 or TRBV12-4 to TRBJ2-5, with 10 bases lining up with TRBD2. V was pared by 4 bases and J by 4 bases, with 9 bases of the junction left unmatched. This CDR3 is built from 16 residues. DNA of the CDR3: TGTGCCAGCAGTTATGGGCTAGCGGGAGTCACAGAGACCCAGTACTTC. This translates into CASSYGLAGVTETQYF.

The table lists this clonotype with a count of one. At one of its ends the junction is not consistent with the germline gene, which may arise from a read error. The rearrangement joins TRBV20-1 to TRBJ2-7; perhaps D is TRBD1 or TRBD2 (5 bases each). Germline V gene data show CDR1 as DFQATT and CDR2 as SNEGSKA (reference sequence). The CDR3 is made up of 14 amino acids. DNA of the CDR3: TGCAGTGCTAGAGGCCGGGACCGCTCCCACGAGCAGTACTTC. Residues: CSARGRDRSHEQYF.

This clonotype was found many times. J is TRBJ2-1 and V is TRBV7-2, with 7 bases identical to TRBD2. After removal of 4 bases from V and 10 bases from J, the junction contained 13 bases not matched to a gene. The germline CDR1 and CDR2 sequences are SGHTA and FQGNSA. This CDR3 has 15 amino acids. In DNA, the CDR3 is TGTGCCAGCAGCTCGAAGACTAGCAGTTACGGGGAGCAGTTCTTC. Amino acid sequence: CASSSKTSSYGEQFF.

The sample holds many counts of this clonotype. The V gene is TRBV20-1, the J gene TRBJ2-3, with TRBD2 matching over 9 bases. J was trimmed by 4 bases and V by 2 bases; bases with no gene match: 10. CDR1 is DFQATT and CDR2 is SNEGSKA in the germline V gene (reference sequence). CDR3 length: 16 amino acids. The CDR3 DNA reads as TGCAGTGCTAGACCCCTGGCTAGCGGGACGGCAGATACGCAGTATTTT. Amino acids: CSARPLASGTADTQYF.

CDR3 in amino acids: CASSRETGLAGTQYF. As DNA, the CDR3 is TGTGCCAGCAGCCGAGAGACAGGGTTGGCGGGGACCCAGTACTTC. This rearrangement joins TRBV12-3 or TRBV12-4 to TRBJ2-5; 7 bases match TRBD1. The V and J ends lost 6 bases and 7 bases, in that order; junction bases with no gene match: 14. This CDR3 contains 15 residues.

The chain couples TRBV7-9 to TRBJ2-3, with D unclear. V was shortened by 10 bases and J by 2 bases, with 19 bases between the two germline ends. CDR3 size: 15 residues. Germline lookup yields CDR1 SEHNR and CDR2 FQNEAQ (reference sequence). CDR3 bases: TGTGCCATCGACCTTGAACTGACCGCCACAGATACGCAGTATTTT. It specifies CAIDLELTATDTQYF.